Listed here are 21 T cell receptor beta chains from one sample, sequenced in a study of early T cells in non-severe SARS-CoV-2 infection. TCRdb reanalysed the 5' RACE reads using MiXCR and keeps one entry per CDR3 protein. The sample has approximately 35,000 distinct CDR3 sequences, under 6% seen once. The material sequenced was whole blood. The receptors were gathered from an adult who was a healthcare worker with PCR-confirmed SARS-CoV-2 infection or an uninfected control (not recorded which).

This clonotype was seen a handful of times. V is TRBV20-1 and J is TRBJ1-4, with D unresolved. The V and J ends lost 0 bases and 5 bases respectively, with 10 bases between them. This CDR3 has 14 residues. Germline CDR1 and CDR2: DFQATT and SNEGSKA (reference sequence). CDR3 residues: CSAREGSGNEKLFF. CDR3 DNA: TGCAGTGCTAGAGAGGGTAGCGGAAATGAAAAACTGTTTTTT.

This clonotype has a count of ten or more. The CDR3 DNA reads as TGTGCCAGCAGCCCAGTCCCGCTAGCGGGGGGGCCTTCAGATACGCAGTATTTT. Translating gives CASSPVPLAGGPSDTQYF. The genes are TRBV7-3 and TRBJ2-3, with 12 bases lining up with TRBD2. V gave up 5 bases and J gave up 4 bases; unmatched junction bases: 13. Per germline, CDR1 SGHTA and CDR2 FQGTGA. The CDR3 is made up of 18 amino acids.

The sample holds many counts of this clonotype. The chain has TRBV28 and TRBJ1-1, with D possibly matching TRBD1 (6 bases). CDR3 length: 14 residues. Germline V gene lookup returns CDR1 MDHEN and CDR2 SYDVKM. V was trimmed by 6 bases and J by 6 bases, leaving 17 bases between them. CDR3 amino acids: CASSPNREWAEAFF. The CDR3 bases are TGTGCCAGCAGCCCCAACAGGGAATGGGCTGAAGCTTTCTTT.

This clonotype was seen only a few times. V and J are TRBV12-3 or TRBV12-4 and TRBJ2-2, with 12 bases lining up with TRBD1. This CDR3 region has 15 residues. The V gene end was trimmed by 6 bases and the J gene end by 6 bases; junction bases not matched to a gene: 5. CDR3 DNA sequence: TGTGCCAGCAGGCCGGGACAGGGGGCATCCGGGGAGCTGTTTTTT. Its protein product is CASRPGQGASGELFF.

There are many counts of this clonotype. The CDR3 nucleotides read TGTGCCTGGAAGGTGGAGCGGGGGGGATACAATGAGCAGTTCTTC. Its protein is CAWKVERGGYNEQFF. This chain connects TRBV30 to TRBJ2-1, with 10 nucleotides matching TRBD2. Losses at the gene ends were 4 bases for V and 4 bases for J; bases not matched to a gene: 7. CDR3 size: 15 residues. CDR1 is GTSNPN, CDR2 SVGIG, per germline (reference sequence). The full variable domain, completed using reference TRBV30 and TRBJ2-1, is SQTIHQWPATLVQPVGSPLSLECTVEGTSNPNLYWYRQAAGRGLQLLFYSVGIGQISSEVPQNLSASRPQDRQFILSSKKLLLSDSGFYLCAWKVERGGYNEQFFGPGTRLTVL.

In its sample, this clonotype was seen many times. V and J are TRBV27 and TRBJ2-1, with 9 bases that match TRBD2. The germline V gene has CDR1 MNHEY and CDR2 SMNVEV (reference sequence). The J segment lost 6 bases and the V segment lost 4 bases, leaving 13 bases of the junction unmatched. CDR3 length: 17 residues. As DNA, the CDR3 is TGTGCCAGCAGTTCCTTCCCTTTTAGCGGGGGTTCCAATGAGCAGTTCTTC. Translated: CASSSFPFSGGSNEQFF.

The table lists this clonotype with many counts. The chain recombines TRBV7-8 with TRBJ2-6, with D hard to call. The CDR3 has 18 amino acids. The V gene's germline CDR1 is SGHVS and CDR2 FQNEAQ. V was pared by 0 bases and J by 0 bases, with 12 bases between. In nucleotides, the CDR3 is TGTGCCAGCAGCTTAGCAGATGCCTTCAGCTCTGGGGCCAACGTCCTGACTTTC. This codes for CASSLADAFSSGANVLTF. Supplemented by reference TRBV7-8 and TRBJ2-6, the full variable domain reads GAGVSQSPRYKVAKRGQDVALRCDPISGHVSLFWYQQALGQGPEFLTYFQNEAQLDKSGLPSDRFFAERPEGSVSTLKIQRTQQEDSAVYLCASSLADAFSSGANVLTFGAGSRLTVL.

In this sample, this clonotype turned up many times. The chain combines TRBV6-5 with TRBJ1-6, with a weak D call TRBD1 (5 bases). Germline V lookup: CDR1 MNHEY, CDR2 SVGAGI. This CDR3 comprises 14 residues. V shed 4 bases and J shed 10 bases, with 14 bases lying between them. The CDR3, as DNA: TGTGCCAGCAGTTGGGACGGGACGGGCTCACCCCTCCACTTT. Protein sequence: CASSWDGTGSPLHF.

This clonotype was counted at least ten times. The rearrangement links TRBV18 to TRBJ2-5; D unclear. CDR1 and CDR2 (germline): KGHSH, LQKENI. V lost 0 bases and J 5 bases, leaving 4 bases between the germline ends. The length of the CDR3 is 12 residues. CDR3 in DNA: TGTGCCAGCTCACCACCCCGGGAGACCCAGTACTTC. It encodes CASSPPRETQYF. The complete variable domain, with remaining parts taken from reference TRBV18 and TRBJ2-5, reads NAGVMQNPRHLVRRRGQEARLRCSPMKGHSHVYWYRQLPEEGLKFMVYLQKENIIDESGMPKERFSAEFPKEGPSILRIQQVVRGDSAAYFCASSPPRETQYFGPGTRLLVL.

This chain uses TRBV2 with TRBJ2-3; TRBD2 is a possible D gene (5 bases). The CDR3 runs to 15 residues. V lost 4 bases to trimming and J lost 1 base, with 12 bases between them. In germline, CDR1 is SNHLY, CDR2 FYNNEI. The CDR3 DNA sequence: TGTGCCAGCAGTGTGCACGAGGAGGGCACAGATACGCAGTATTTT. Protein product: CASSVHEEGTDTQYF.

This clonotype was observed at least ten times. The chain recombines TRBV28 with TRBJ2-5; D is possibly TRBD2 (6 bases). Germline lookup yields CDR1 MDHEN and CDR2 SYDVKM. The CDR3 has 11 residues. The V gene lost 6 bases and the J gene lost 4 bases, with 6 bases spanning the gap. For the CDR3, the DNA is TGTGCCAGCAGGGAGGGAGAGACCCAGTACTTC. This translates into CASREGETQYF.

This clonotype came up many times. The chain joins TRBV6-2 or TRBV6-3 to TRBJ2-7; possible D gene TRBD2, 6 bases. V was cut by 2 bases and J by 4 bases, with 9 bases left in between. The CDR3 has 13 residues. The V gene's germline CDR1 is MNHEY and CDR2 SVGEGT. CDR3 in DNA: TGTGCCAGCAGTTACGGCGGGACTTACGAGCAGTACTTC. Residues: CASSYGGTYEQYF.

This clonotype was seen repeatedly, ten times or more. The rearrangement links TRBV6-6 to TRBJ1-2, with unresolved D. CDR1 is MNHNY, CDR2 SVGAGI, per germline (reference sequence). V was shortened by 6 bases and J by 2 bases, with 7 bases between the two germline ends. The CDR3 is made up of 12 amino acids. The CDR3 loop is CASRTANYGYTF. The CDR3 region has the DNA TGTGCCAGCAGGACGGCCAACTATGGCTACACCTTC.

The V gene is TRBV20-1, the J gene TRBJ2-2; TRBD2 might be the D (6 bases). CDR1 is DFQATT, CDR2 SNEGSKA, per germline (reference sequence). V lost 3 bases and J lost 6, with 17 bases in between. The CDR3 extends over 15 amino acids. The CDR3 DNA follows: TGCAGTGCTAGCGCTCCCGGCGGGAAATCCGGGGAGCTGTTTTTT. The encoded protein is CSASAPGGKSGELFF.

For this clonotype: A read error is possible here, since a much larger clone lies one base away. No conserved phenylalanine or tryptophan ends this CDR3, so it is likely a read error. This chain's CDR3 is CASSFGGQEDTQYS. The CDR3 coding sequence is TGTGCCAGCAGCTTCGGGGGGCAGGAAGATACGCAGTATTCT. The chain combines TRBV5-6 with TRBJ2-3, with D maybe TRBD2 (7 bases). The V gene's germline CDR1 is SGHDT and CDR2 YYEEEE. The CDR3 consists of 14 residues. V lost 2 bases to trimming and J lost 5 bases, with 12 bases between them.

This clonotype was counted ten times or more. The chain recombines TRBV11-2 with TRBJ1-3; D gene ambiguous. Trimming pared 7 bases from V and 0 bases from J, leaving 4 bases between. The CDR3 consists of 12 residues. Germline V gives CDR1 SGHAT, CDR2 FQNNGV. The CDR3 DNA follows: TGTGCCAGCATGCACTCTGGAAACACCATATATTTT. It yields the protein CASMHSGNTIYF. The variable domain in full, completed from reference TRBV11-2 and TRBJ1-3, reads EAGVAQSPRYKIIEKRQSVAFWCNPISGHATLYWYQQILGQGPKLLIQFQNNGVVDDSQLPKDRFSAERLKGVDSTLKIQPAKLEDSAVYLCASMHSGNTIYFGEGSWLTVV.

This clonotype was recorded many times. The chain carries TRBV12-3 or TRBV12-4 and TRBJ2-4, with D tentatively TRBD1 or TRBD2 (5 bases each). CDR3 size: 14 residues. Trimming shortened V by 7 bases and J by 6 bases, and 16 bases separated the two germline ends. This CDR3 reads CASTLRGGGNIQYF. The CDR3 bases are TGTGCCAGCACCTTGAGGGGCGGAGGAAACATTCAGTACTTC.

This CDR3 is CASSYWGAGTGELFF. The CDR3 nucleotides read TGTGCCAGCAGTTACTGGGGGGCCGGCACCGGGGAGCTGTTTTTT. The chain recombines TRBV12-3 or TRBV12-4 with TRBJ2-2; D possibly matches TRBD1 or TRBD2 (6 bases each). Trimming removed 4 bases from V and 4 bases from J, with 13 bases in between. This CDR3 has 15 residues.

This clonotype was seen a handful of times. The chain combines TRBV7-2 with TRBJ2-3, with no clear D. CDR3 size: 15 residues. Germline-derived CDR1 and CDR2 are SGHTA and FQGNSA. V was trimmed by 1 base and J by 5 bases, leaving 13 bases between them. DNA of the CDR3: TGTGCCAGCAGCTTAGGGACCAGGTATAAAGATACGCAGTATTTT. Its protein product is CASSLGTRYKDTQYF.

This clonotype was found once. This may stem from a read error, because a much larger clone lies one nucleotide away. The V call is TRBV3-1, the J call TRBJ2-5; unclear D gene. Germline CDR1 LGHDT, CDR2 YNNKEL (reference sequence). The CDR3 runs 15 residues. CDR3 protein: CTSSQGNSYQETQYF. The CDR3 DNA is TGTACCAGCAGCCAAGGAAACTCGTACCAAGAGACCCAGTACTTC.

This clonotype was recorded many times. The CDR3 spells CASRSGTGKGFYTEAFF. CDR3 in DNA: TGTGCCAGCAGGTCCGGGACAGGGAAAGGGTTTTACACTGAAGCTTTCTTT. V usage is TRBV12-3 or TRBV12-4 and J usage is TRBJ1-1; 9 bases map to TRBD1. V was clipped by 6 bases and J by 3 bases; unmatched bases: 14. The CDR3 has 17 residues.